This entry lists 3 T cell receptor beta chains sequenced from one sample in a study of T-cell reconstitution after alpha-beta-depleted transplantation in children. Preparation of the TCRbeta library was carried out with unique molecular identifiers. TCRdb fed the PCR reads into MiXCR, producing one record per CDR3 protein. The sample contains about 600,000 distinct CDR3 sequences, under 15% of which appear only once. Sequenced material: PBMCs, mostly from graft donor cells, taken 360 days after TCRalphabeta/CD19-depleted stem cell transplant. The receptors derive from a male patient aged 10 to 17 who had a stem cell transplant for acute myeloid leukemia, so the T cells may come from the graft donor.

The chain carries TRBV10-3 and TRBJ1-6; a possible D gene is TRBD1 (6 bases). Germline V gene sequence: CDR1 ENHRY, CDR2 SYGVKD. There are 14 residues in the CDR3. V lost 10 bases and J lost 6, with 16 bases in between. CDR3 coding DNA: TGTGCCACACAGGGACGGAACCCTAATTCACCCCTCCACTTT. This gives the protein CATQGRNPNSPLHF.

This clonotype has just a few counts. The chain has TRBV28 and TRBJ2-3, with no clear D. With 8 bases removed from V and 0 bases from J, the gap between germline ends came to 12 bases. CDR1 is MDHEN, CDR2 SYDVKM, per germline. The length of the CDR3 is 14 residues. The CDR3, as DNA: TGTGCCAGCGATCGGAGTACTAGCACAGATACGCAGTATTTT. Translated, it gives CASDRSTSTDTQYF.

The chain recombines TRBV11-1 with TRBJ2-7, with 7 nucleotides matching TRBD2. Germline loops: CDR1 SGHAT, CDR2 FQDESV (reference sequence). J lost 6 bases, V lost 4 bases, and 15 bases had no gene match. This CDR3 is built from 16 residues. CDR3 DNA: TGTGCCAGCAGCTCCCCTCCCGGGACTACCCTGCTCGAGCAGTACTTC. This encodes CASSSPPGTTLLEQYF. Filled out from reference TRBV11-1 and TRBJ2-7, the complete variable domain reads EAEVAQSPRYKITEKSQAVAFWCDPISGHATLYWYRQILGQGPELLVQFQDESVVDDSQLPKDRFSAERLKGVDSTLKIQPAELGDSAMYLCASSSPPGTTLLEQYFGPGTRLTVT.